The source of this TCR beta chain is a study of T cells in localized non-small cell lung cancer (dated by TCRdb to 2018 to 2021). Study-level background: The study analyzed T cell repertoires of about 230 early-stage NSCLC patients, comparing tumors and uninvolved tumor-adjacent lungs. NSCLC patients had a mean age of around 70 years, and 129 were male and around 110 female. All 220 or so NSCLC patients in the cohort were treatment-naive and had localized lung tumors that were resected.

Details on this clone: Its binding antigen is unknown. No base quality information exists; no much larger clone differs at one position.

At diagnosis, tumor, uninvolved tumor-adjacent lung and peripheral blood were collected and then preserved as a mix of FFPE and fresh-frozen material. Blood samples were analyzed as peripheral blood mononuclear cells for TCR repertoire profiling. The paper's findings and limits, for the study overall: Because multi-region sequencing of the tumors was not done, intratumor heterogeneity could not be ruled out. Uninvolved tumor-adjacent lung showed the highest T cell clonality, higher than tumor, which suggests more focused antigenic responses in the uninvolved tumor-adjacent lung. Of the top 100 tumor clones, a median of roughly 57 were detected in paired uninvolved adjacent lung; under 35 were also among that lung's top 100. Longer overall survival was associated with higher T cell density in blood, whereas shorter survival was associated with higher clonality in adjacent lung. Since the design was exploratory, TCR variables were selected using unadjusted p-values with no false-discovery rate correction.

Counted from cysteine to phenylalanine, this CDR3 has 16 amino acids. The retained sequence is limited to the CDR3, 48 bases, with the frame set at the first base. CDR1 and CDR2 are drawn from the germline V gene: SGHTA, FQGNSA. The trim is 5 bases for V and 0 bases for J, with a gap of 16 bases between the germline ends. The immunoSEQ Assay was used to sequence TCR beta CDR3 regions from DNA. Per the original workflow: To compute T cell density, TCR beta template counts were normalized to usable DNA, which was estimated by amplifying housekeeping genes. Richness was estimated with the preseqR package, extrapolating to 400,000 templates for PBMC samples and 120,000 templates for tissue samples. Clonality was calculated as one minus Pielou's evenness. Differential abundance testing on productive amino-acid clonotypes, with a minimum total count of 5 and an alpha of 0.1, was used to identify tissue-enriched TCRs. The Jaccard Index and the Morisita Overlap Index were used to measure repertoire overlap between compartments. GLIPH grouped TCR beta CDR3s together with public tetramer-defined viral CDR3s, and a viral motif had to include at least three viral sequences and also show V-gene enrichment. This is the immuneACCESS table as TCRdb keeps it, with only in-frame sequences that have V and J called. A part of the clones is gone; compared with another copy, unresolved V genes explain less than half, and the rest is unexplained. V, J and clone size are taken as reported in that table, and D and trimming were inferred from the DNA itself. The sample profile shows 90,000 to 95,000 clones; 87% of them were found once. The top ten hold around 16% of the sample.

The sequence joins TRBV7-2 to TRBJ1-2, and the D gene may be TRBD1, 5 bases matching. The sample in question was peripheral blood, obtained before any cancer treatment. The sequence derives from a man between 35 and 75 years old with stage I squamous cell lung carcinoma. DNA sequence: TGTGCCAGCAGCCTCCCAGACAGATACTCTAACTATGGCTACACCTTC. This codes for CASSLPDRYSNYGYTF.